The rows below give T cell receptor beta chains drawn from one sample of a study of blood T cell repertoires in COVID-19. Here immunoSEQ multiplex PCR was the method, and the copy in TCRdb shows in-frame clones only, minus some. The sample has roughly 81,000 clones, approximately 80% seen once. The sequenced material came from peripheral blood. The receptors stem from a woman in her 70s with acute or convalescent COVID-19. CDR3s include the opening cysteine and the closing phenylalanine or tryptophan. A D gene is named only where the DNA matches it firmly. Size values are once, few and many counts, or a class for expanded clones, and some rows have none.

j_gene,d_gene,abundance,v_gene,len,CDR3aa,CDR3nt
TRBJ1-4,TRBD1,few,TRBV5-1,14,CASSFTGGDEKLFF,TGCGCCAGCAGCTTCACAGGGGGGGATGAAAAACTGTTTTTT
TRBJ1-5,-,once,TRBV19,14,CASSRGGFNQPQHF,TGTGCCAGTAGTCGGGGGGGGTTCAATCAGCCCCAGCATTTT
TRBJ1-5,-,-,TRBV6-5,14,CASSDSGVNQPQHF,TGTGCCAGCAGTGACTCAGGGGTCAATCAGCCCCAGCATTTT
TRBJ2-4,TRBD1,-,TRBV18,15,CASSPQTGGMNIQYF,TGTGCCAGCTCACCACAGACAGGGGGAATGAACATTCAGTACTTC
TRBJ2-2,-,once,TRBV5-4,16,CASSLRQVMNTGELFF,TGTGCCAGCAGCTTACGGCAGGTTATGAACACCGGGGAGCTGTTTTTT
TRBJ1-5,-,once,TRBV2,13,CASGLMLNQPQHF,TGTGCCAGCGGGCTAATGCTCAATCAGCCCCAGCATTTT
TRBJ1-5,TRBD1,-,TRBV6-6,16,CASSYGTGEVHQPQHF,TGTGCCAGCAGTTACGGGACAGGGGAGGTACATCAGCCCCAGCATTTT
TRBJ1-1,TRBD1,few,TRBV20-1,11,CTLTGDTEAFF,TGCACCTTGACAGGGGACACTGAAGCTTTCTTT
TRBJ2-1,-,once,TRBV9,13,CASSVRPYNEQFF,TGTGCCAGCAGCGTCAGGCCCTACAATGAGCAGTTCTTC
TRBJ1-2,-,-,TRBV30,15,CAWSVGFSSGRGYTF,TGTGCCTGGAGTGTGGGGTTTTCGTCAGGGCGGGGCTACACCTTC
TRBJ2-1,TRBD2,-,TRBV7-4,18,CASSLGQLGLAVINEQFF,TGTGCCAGCAGCTTAGGGCAACTAGGACTAGCGGTGATCAATGAGCAGTTCTTC
TRBJ1-5,TRBD1,medium-sized,TRBV5-8,15,CASSYSTGRLEPQHF,TGTGCCAGCAGCTATTCGACAGGGAGGTTAGAACCCCAGCATTTT